The source of this T cell receptor (beta chain) is a study of CD8 T cells in Susac syndrome. Study-level findings and limits: As the study acknowledged, the number of individuals who were part of its TCR sequencing and HLA analysis was relatively small.

As for this clonotype: Its antigen is as yet unknown.

Reverse transcription of about 0.5 to 1 ug RNA was carried out with random hexamers. The CDR3 of TCR beta was amplified by immunoSEQ multiplex PCR across 54 Vbeta and 13 Jbeta. MiXCR was run by TCRdb on the immunoSEQ multiplex PCR reads, yielding one entry per CDR3 protein. The sample yields more than 65,000 distinct CDR3 sequences, approximately 95% seen once. This receptor was taken from a human donor in good health. Sequencing input: CD8+ T cells from PBMCs.

CDR3 nucleotide sequence: TGCAGCGTGGGGGACAGGGACCAAGAGACCCAGTACTTC. Its translation is CSVGDRDQETQYF. This rearrangement joins TRBV29-1 to TRBJ2-5, with 9 bases aligning to TRBD1. This CDR3 region has 13 residues. Germline loops: CDR1 SQVTM, CDR2 ANQGSEA. V lost 6 bases and J lost 0; bases outside the gene matches: 2.